These T cell receptor beta chains were read from a single sample in a study of identical twins. Via MiXCR, TCRdb re-called the 5' RACE reads, giving one row per CDR3 protein. The sample consists of around 250,000 distinct CDR3 sequences, about 8% of them appearing once. These data were also reused for a study on yellow fever vaccine responses in identical twins.

Source material: CD8+ T cells sorted from blood. All receptors come from a woman aged 18-29 years in good health. CDR3s include the opening cysteine and the closing phenylalanine or tryptophan. The order of the fields is D gene, clone size, V gene, J gene, CDR3 protein, CDR3 DNA. The D gene is left open where the match is weak. Expanded clones get a size class; other rows say once, few or many, or leave the size out.

d_call: .
clone_size: .
v_call: TRBV7-9
j_call: TRBJ2-1
cdr3_aa: CASSESNEQFF
cdr3_nt: TGTGCCAGCAGCGAGAGTAATGAGCAGTTCTTC

d_call: .
clone_size: few
v_call: TRBV27
j_call: TRBJ2-3
cdr3_aa: CASSSRLLDTQYF
cdr3_nt: TGTGCCAGCAGCTCGAGACTACTAGATACGCAGTATTTT

d_call: .
clone_size: many
v_call: TRBV29-1
j_call: TRBJ2-2
cdr3_aa: CSVEDGELSNTGELFF
cdr3_nt: TGCAGCGTTGAAGACGGGGAACTTTCCAACACCGGGGAGCTGTTTTTT

d_call: TRBD1
clone_size: few
v_call: TRBV7-2
j_call: TRBJ2-7
cdr3_aa: CASSLGADRFYEQYF
cdr3_nt: TGTGCCAGCAGCTTAGGAGCGGACAGGTTCTACGAGCAGTACTTC

d_call: .
clone_size: many
v_call: TRBV11-2
j_call: TRBJ2-7
cdr3_aa: CASSLMTYEQYF
cdr3_nt: TGTGCCAGCAGCTTAATGACCTACGAGCAGTACTTC

d_call: .
clone_size: .
v_call: TRBV11-1
j_call: TRBJ1-3
cdr3_aa: CASSFPPVDSLSGNTIYF
cdr3_nt: TGTGCCAGCAGCTTCCCTCCGGTCGACAGCCTCTCTGGAAACACCATATATTTT

d_call: .
clone_size: .
v_call: TRBV7-9
j_call: TRBJ2-5
cdr3_aa: CASSPKGRFETQYF
cdr3_nt: TGTGCCAGCAGCCCGAAGGGCAGGTTTGAGACCCAGTACTTC

d_call: .
clone_size: .
v_call: TRBV4-2
j_call: TRBJ2-7
cdr3_aa: CASSSAGLSYEQYF
cdr3_nt: TGTGCCAGCAGCTCCGCGGGGCTATCCTACGAGCAGTACTTC

d_call: TRBD1
clone_size: many
v_call: TRBV4-1
j_call: TRBJ2-1
cdr3_aa: CASSYDRGNEQFF
cdr3_nt: TGCGCCAGCAGCTACGACAGGGGGAATGAGCAGTTCTTC

d_call: .
clone_size: few
v_call: TRBV12-3/TRBV12-4
j_call: TRBJ2-7
cdr3_aa: CASSINRDGYYEQYF
cdr3_nt: TGTGCCAGCAGTATAAACCGGGACGGATACTACGAGCAGTACTTC

d_call: TRBD2
clone_size: .
v_call: TRBV6-1
j_call: TRBJ2-7
cdr3_aa: CASTISSGGTYEQYF
cdr3_nt: TGTGCCAGCACCATCTCCTCGGGGGGGACCTACGAGCAGTACTTC

d_call: .
clone_size: many
v_call: TRBV29-1
j_call: TRBJ2-7
cdr3_aa: CSVNRDSEYEQYF
cdr3_nt: TGCAGCGTAAACCGGGACTCCGAATACGAGCAGTACTTC

d_call: TRBD1
clone_size: many
v_call: TRBV2
j_call: TRBJ2-7
cdr3_aa: CASHDRGISSYEQYF
cdr3_nt: TGTGCCAGCCACGACAGGGGAATAAGCTCCTACGAGCAGTACTTC

d_call: .
clone_size: .
v_call: TRBV20-1
j_call: TRBJ2-7
cdr3_aa: CSARNLDSYEQYF
cdr3_nt: TGCAGTGCTAGGAATCTGGACTCCTACGAGCAGTACTTC

d_call: .
clone_size: few
v_call: TRBV20-1
j_call: TRBJ2-7
cdr3_aa: CSARGQTDLSYEQYF
cdr3_nt: TGCAGTGCTAGAGGGCAGACAGATCTCTCCTACGAGCAGTACTTC

d_call: .
clone_size: many
v_call: TRBV29-1
j_call: TRBJ2-7
cdr3_aa: CSALSYEQYF
cdr3_nt: TGCAGCGCTCTCTCCTACGAGCAGTACTTC

d_call: TRBD2
clone_size: many
v_call: TRBV6-1
j_call: TRBJ2-1
cdr3_aa: CASSQLAGIYNEQFF
cdr3_nt: TGTGCCAGCAGCCAGCTAGCGGGAATTTACAATGAGCAGTTCTTC

d_call: .
clone_size: many
v_call: TRBV7-8
j_call: TRBJ2-3
cdr3_aa: CASSSHIGGADTQYF
cdr3_nt: TGTGCCAGCAGCTCCCACATCGGCGGGGCAGATACGCAGTATTTT

d_call: TRBD1
clone_size: many
v_call: TRBV5-1
j_call: TRBJ1-1
cdr3_aa: CASSLDSPRGPEAFF
cdr3_nt: TGCGCCAGCAGCTTGGATTCCCCTAGGGGGCCTGAAGCTTTCTTT

d_call: TRBD2
clone_size: few
v_call: TRBV6-2/TRBV6-3
j_call: TRBJ2-7
cdr3_aa: CASNKRGRPYEQYF
cdr3_nt: TGTGCCAGCAACAAGCGGGGTAGGCCCTACGAGCAGTACTTC

d_call: .
clone_size: few
v_call: TRBV24-1
j_call: TRBJ2-1
cdr3_aa: CATSGAVTEQFF
cdr3_nt: TGTGCCACCAGTGGTGCGGTCACCGAGCAGTTCTTC

d_call: TRBD1
clone_size: few
v_call: TRBV28
j_call: TRBJ2-4
cdr3_aa: CASSPGQGNIQYF
cdr3_nt: TGTGCCAGCAGTCCCGGACAGGGTAACATTCAGTACTTC

d_call: TRBD2
clone_size: .
v_call: TRBV4-3
j_call: TRBJ2-3
cdr3_aa: CASSQTFAGGPTDTQYF
cdr3_nt: TGCGCCAGCAGCCAAACCTTTGCGGGAGGGCCCACAGATACGCAGTATTTT

d_call: .
clone_size: few
v_call: TRBV7-2
j_call: TRBJ2-2
cdr3_aa: CASSPSPGINTGELFF
cdr3_nt: TGTGCCAGCAGCCCCAGTCCAGGAATAAACACCGGGGAGCTGTTTTTT

d_call: .
clone_size: few
v_call: TRBV5-6
j_call: TRBJ2-6
cdr3_aa: CASRTLVSGANVLTF
cdr3_nt: TGTGCCAGCAGGACCCTAGTCTCTGGGGCCAACGTCCTGACTTTC

d_call: TRBD2
clone_size: many
v_call: TRBV12-3/TRBV12-4
j_call: TRBJ2-3
cdr3_aa: CASSARLAGEADTQYF
cdr3_nt: TGTGCCAGCAGTGCCAGACTAGCGGGAGAAGCAGATACGCAGTATTTT

d_call: .
clone_size: .
v_call: TRBV25-1
j_call: TRBJ2-5
cdr3_aa: CASSERGRRETQYF
cdr3_nt: TGTGCCAGCAGTGAACGGGGGAGGCGAGAGACCCAGTACTTC

d_call: TRBD1
clone_size: .
v_call: TRBV28
j_call: TRBJ1-5
cdr3_aa: CASSLFLGQGNQPQHF
cdr3_nt: TGTGCCAGCAGTTTATTTCTGGGACAGGGCAATCAGCCCCAGCATTTT

d_call: TRBD1
clone_size: .
v_call: TRBV7-9
j_call: TRBJ1-1
cdr3_aa: CASSSGQGENTEAFF
cdr3_nt: TGTGCCAGCAGCTCCGGACAGGGGGAGAACACTGAAGCTTTCTTT

d_call: TRBD1
clone_size: .
v_call: TRBV20-1
j_call: TRBJ2-7
cdr3_aa: CSARDKGQSSYEQYF
cdr3_nt: TGCAGTGCTAGAGATAAGGGACAGAGTTCCTACGAGCAGTACTTC

d_call: TRBD1
clone_size: .
v_call: TRBV20-1
j_call: TRBJ2-3
cdr3_aa: CSARITGQGGTQYF
cdr3_nt: TGCAGTGCTAGAATCACGGGACAGGGAGGTACGCAGTATTTT

d_call: .
clone_size: few
v_call: TRBV12-3/TRBV12-4
j_call: TRBJ1-6
cdr3_aa: CASSTPEGGYSPLHF
cdr3_nt: TGTGCCAGCAGTACACCCGAGGGGGGGTATTCACCCCTCCACTTT

d_call: .
clone_size: .
v_call: TRBV3-1
j_call: TRBJ1-1
cdr3_aa: CASSDHRADTEAFF
cdr3_nt: TGTGCCAGCAGCGATCACAGGGCCGACACTGAAGCTTTCTTT

d_call: .
clone_size: few
v_call: TRBV20-1
j_call: TRBJ2-2
cdr3_aa: CCARDSGRFGNTGELFF
cdr3_nt: TGCTGTGCTAGAGACTCGGGACGGTTCGGGAACACCGGGGAGCTGTTTTTT

d_call: TRBD2
clone_size: many
v_call: TRBV7-9
j_call: TRBJ2-2
cdr3_aa: CASRPTSGRNTGELFF
cdr3_nt: TGTGCCAGCAGACCAACTAGCGGGAGAAACACCGGGGAGCTGTTTTTT

d_call: .
clone_size: many
v_call: TRBV20-1
j_call: TRBJ1-1
cdr3_aa: CSARYGDSYTEAFF
cdr3_nt: TGCAGTGCTAGATATGGTGACAGCTACACTGAAGCTTTCTTT

d_call: .
clone_size: many
v_call: TRBV9
j_call: TRBJ1-2
cdr3_aa: CASSVYQTARAEGYTF
cdr3_nt: TGTGCCAGCAGCGTCTACCAAACAGCTAGGGCGGAGGGCTACACCTTC

d_call: TRBD2
clone_size: few
v_call: TRBV20-1
j_call: TRBJ2-7
cdr3_aa: CSARILLASGYEQYF
cdr3_nt: TGCAGTGCTAGGATCCTACTAGCGAGTGGGTACGAGCAGTACTTC

d_call: TRBD1
clone_size: few
v_call: TRBV6-4
j_call: TRBJ2-7
cdr3_aa: CASSRDSSVGEQYF
cdr3_nt: TGTGCCAGCAGTCGGGACAGCTCTGTGGGAGAGCAGTACTTC

d_call: .
clone_size: .
v_call: TRBV24-1
j_call: TRBJ2-2
cdr3_aa: CATRNTGSGELFF
cdr3_nt: TGTGCCACCAGGAATACAGGGTCCGGGGAGCTGTTTTTT

d_call: TRBD1
clone_size: few
v_call: TRBV7-9
j_call: TRBJ2-7
cdr3_aa: CASSSGTGASYEQYF
cdr3_nt: TGTGCCAGCAGCTCCGGGACAGGGGCCTCCTACGAGCAGTACTTC

d_call: .
clone_size: .
v_call: TRBV5-6
j_call: TRBJ1-2
cdr3_aa: CASTLFGEGPANYGYTF
cdr3_nt: TGTGCCAGCACCCTGTTCGGGGAGGGGCCAGCTAACTATGGCTACACCTTC

d_call: .
clone_size: few
v_call: TRBV7-6
j_call: TRBJ2-2
cdr3_aa: CASSLNLRDGNTGELFF
cdr3_nt: TGTGCCAGCAGCTTAAACCTCCGGGACGGTAACACCGGGGAGCTGTTTTTT

d_call: TRBD1
clone_size: .
v_call: TRBV6-4
j_call: TRBJ2-6
cdr3_aa: CASSRDSSGANVLTF
cdr3_nt: TGTGCCAGCAGTCGGGACAGCTCTGGGGCCAACGTCCTGACTTTC

d_call: .
clone_size: few
v_call: TRBV5-6
j_call: TRBJ1-2
cdr3_aa: CASSKRNGYGYTF
cdr3_nt: TGTGCCAGCAGCAAGAGGAATGGGTATGGCTACACCTTC

d_call: .
clone_size: .
v_call: TRBV5-1
j_call: TRBJ2-1
cdr3_aa: CASSLVPANEQFF
cdr3_nt: TGCGCCAGCAGCTTGGTCCCGGCGAATGAGCAGTTCTTC

d_call: .
clone_size: .
v_call: TRBV4-2
j_call: TRBJ2-5
cdr3_aa: CASSQEPGLLETQYF
cdr3_nt: TGTGCCAGCAGCCAAGAGCCGGGACTCCTGGAGACCCAGTACTTC

d_call: TRBD1
clone_size: .
v_call: TRBV12-3/TRBV12-4
j_call: TRBJ2-7
cdr3_aa: CASTLTGDLNEQYF
cdr3_nt: TGTGCCAGCACCTTGACAGGGGATTTGAACGAGCAGTACTTC

d_call: TRBD2
clone_size: few
v_call: TRBV27
j_call: TRBJ2-5
cdr3_aa: CASTTPGGETQYF
cdr3_nt: TGTGCCAGCACGACCCCGGGGGGGGAGACCCAGTACTTC

d_call: .
clone_size: few
v_call: TRBV2
j_call: TRBJ2-2
cdr3_aa: CASSDRRNNGELFF
cdr3_nt: TGTGCCAGCAGTGACAGGAGGAATAACGGGGAGCTGTTTTTT

d_call: TRBD1
clone_size: .
v_call: TRBV7-3
j_call: TRBJ2-2
cdr3_aa: CASSSTGTGATGELFF
cdr3_nt: TGTGCCAGCAGTTCCACCGGGACAGGGGCCACCGGGGAGCTGTTTTTT